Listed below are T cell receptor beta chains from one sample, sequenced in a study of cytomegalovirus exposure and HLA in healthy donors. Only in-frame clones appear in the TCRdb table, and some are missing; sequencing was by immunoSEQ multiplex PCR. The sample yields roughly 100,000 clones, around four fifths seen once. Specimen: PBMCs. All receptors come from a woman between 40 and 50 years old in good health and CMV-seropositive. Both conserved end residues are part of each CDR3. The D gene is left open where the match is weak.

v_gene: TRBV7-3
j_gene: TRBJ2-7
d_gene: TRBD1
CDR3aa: CASSVVGQGYEQYF

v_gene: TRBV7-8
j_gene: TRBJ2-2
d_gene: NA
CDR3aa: CASSRDTNTGELFF

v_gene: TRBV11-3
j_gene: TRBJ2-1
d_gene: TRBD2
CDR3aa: CASSLASGTYNEQFF

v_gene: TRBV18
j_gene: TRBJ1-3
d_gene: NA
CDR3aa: CASSQTGDGNTIYF

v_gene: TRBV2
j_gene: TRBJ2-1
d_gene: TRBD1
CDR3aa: CASSRTGGSYNEQFF

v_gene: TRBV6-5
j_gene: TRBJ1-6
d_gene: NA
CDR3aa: CASSYAGHNSPLHF

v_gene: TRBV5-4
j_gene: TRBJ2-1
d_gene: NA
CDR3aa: CASSFTGGTTYNEQFF

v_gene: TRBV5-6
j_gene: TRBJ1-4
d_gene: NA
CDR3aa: CASSLGRGEKLFF

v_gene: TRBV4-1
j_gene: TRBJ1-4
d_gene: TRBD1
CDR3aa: CASSQGQGYYLGEKLFF

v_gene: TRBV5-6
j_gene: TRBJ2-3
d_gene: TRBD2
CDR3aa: CASSYPHRDYDTDTQYF

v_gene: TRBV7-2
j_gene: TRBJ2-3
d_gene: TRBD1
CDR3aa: CASSFRGGADTQYF

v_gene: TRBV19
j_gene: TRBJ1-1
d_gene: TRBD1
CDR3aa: CASSRQGRMNTEAFF

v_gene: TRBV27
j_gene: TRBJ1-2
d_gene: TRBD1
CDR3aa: CASSRQGAGGYTF

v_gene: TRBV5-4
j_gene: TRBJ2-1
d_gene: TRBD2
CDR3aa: CASSSPGGARGYNEQFF

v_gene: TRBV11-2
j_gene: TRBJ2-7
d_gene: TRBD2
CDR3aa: CASSWTSGEHREQYF

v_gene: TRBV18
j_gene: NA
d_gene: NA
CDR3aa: CASSPQGKRLYEQYF

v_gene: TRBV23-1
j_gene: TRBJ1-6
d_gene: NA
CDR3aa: CASSPPIQGSSHSPLHF

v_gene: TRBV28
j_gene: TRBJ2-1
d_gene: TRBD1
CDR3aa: CASSPIRQGSYNEQFF

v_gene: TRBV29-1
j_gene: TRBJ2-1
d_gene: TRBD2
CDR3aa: CSVERLAGGGEQFF

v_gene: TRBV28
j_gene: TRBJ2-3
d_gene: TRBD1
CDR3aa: CASSLGPGQTVDTQYF

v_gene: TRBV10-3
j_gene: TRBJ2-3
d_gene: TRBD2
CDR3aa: CAISESSGGTDTQYF

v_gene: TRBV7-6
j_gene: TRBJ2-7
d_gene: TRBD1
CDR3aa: CASSLGAPEQGISYEQYF

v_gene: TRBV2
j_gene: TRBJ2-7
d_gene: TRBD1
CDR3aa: CASGLAGQGEQHF

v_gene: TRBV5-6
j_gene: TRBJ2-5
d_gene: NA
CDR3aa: CASSFLETQYF

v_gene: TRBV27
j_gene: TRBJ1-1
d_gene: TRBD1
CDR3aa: CASSPRTGNTEAFF

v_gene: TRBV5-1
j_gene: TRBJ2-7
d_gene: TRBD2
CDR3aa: CASSTGLAGAREYF

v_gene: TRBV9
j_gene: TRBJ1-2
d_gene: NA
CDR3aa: CASSVAKGPGGYGYTF

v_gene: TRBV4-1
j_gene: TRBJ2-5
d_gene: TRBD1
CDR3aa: CASSPPGQQETQYF

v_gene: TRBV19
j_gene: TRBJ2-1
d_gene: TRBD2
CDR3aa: CASSSGLVRGDEQFF

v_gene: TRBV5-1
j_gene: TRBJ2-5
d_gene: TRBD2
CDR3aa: CASSLVAGEGETQYF

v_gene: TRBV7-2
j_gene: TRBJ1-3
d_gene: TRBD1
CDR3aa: CASSARTGISSGNTIYF

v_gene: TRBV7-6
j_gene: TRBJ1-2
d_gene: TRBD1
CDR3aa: CASSLVAGGSNYGYTF

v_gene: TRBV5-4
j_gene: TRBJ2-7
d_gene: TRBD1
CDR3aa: CASSTRDRGNEQYF

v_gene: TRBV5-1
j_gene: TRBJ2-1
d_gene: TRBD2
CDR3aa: CASRSGTSGIVYNEQFF

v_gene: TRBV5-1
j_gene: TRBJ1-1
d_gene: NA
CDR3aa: CASSLSTGSDTEAFF

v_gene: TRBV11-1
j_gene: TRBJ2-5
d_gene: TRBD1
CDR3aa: CASSRDRGGETQYF

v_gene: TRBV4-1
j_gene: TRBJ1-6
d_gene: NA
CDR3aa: CASSQEVRTYNSPLHF

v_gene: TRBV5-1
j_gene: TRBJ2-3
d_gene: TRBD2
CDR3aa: CASSLASGGFDTQYF

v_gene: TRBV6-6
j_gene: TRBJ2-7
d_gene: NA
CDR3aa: CASSRDYSYEQYF

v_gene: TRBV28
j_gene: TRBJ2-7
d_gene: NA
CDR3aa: CASSLYRREQYF

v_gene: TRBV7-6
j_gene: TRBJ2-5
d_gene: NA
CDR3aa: CASSLGAVQETQYF

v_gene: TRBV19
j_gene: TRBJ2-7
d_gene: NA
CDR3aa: CASSLAVAYEQYF

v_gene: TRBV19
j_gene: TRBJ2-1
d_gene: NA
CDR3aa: CASSFGQPTNEQFF

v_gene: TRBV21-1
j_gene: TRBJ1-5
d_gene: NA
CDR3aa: CASRRRGCSNQPQHF

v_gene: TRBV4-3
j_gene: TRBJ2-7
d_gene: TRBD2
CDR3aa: CASSHRTSGAYEQYF

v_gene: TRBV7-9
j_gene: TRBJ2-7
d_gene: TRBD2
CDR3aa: CASSSAGLAGPYEQYF

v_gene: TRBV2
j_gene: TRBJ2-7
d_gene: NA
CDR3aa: CASILRLEDEQYF

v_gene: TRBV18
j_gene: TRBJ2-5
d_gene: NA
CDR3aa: CASSPLGGQGKETQYF

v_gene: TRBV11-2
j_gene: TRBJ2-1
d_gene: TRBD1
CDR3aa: CASSLRRGQGLNEQFF

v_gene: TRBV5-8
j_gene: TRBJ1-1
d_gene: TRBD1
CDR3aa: CASSFDRDTEAFF

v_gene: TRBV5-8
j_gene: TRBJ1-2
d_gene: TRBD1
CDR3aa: CASSLGGRDSAGYTF

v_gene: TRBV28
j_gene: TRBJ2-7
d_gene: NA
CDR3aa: CASSITYEQYF

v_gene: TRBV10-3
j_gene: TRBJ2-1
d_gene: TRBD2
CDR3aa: CAISEGFSGGHSEQFF

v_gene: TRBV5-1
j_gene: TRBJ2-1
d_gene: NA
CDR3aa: CASSTTNEQFF

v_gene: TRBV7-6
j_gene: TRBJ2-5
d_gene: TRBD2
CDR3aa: CASSPSNSGWETQYF

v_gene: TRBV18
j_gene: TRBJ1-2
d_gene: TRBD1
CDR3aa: CASSPLSTGDGYTF

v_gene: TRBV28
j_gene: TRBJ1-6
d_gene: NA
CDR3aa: CASNSPGVNSPLHF